This is a list of T cell receptor beta chains from one sample in a study of lymphopenia after photon versus proton radiotherapy. TCRdb's table, derived via immunoSEQ multiplex PCR, lists solely in-frame clones and lacks some. The sample contains under 70,000 clones, just under 95% of which appear only once. The material was peripheral blood, obtained from a patient treated with photon-based radiotherapy. Receptors were obtained from a woman in her thirties or forties with cholangiocarcinoma. Both conserved end residues are part of each CDR3. Each record gives: V gene, J gene, clone size, D gene, CDR3 protein, CDR3 DNA. The D gene is left open where the match is weak. Some rows mark clone size as missing; the rest say once, few, many or name a class of expanded clone.

v_call: TRBV30
j_call: TRBJ1-3
clone_size: -
d_call: -
cdr3_aa: CAWILGLGNTIYF
cdr3_nt: TGTGCCTGGATTCTGGGACTTGGTAACACCATATATTTT

v_call: TRBV30
j_call: TRBJ2-7
clone_size: -
d_call: TRBD2
cdr3_aa: CAWSPGREQYF
cdr3_nt: TGTGCCTGGAGTCCCGGGAGGGAGCAGTACTTC

v_call: TRBV2
j_call: TRBJ1-5
clone_size: -
d_call: -
cdr3_aa: CASRGVAGNQPQHF
cdr3_nt: TGTGCCAGCAGAGGGGTAGCAGGCAATCAGCCCCAGCATTTT

v_call: TRBV5-8
j_call: TRBJ1-4
clone_size: few
d_call: -
cdr3_aa: CASSLDRVKEKLFF
cdr3_nt: TGTGCCAGCAGCTTGGACAGGGTCAAAGAAAAACTGTTTTTT

v_call: TRBV4-3
j_call: TRBJ1-5
clone_size: -
d_call: -
cdr3_aa: CASSPRYGIQPQHF
cdr3_nt: TGCGCCAGCAGCCCAAGATACGGCATACAGCCCCAGCATTTT

v_call: TRBV11-1
j_call: TRBJ2-7
clone_size: -
d_call: -
cdr3_aa: CASSYVGGEQYF
cdr3_nt: TGTGCCAGCAGCTACGTAGGGGGGGAGCAGTACTTC

v_call: TRBV19
j_call: TRBJ1-1
clone_size: -
d_call: -
cdr3_aa: CASSPRVGGNTEAFF
cdr3_nt: TGTGCCAGTAGTCCCAGGGTCGGAGGGAACACTGAAGCTTTCTTT

v_call: TRBV2
j_call: TRBJ2-1
clone_size: -
d_call: TRBD1
cdr3_aa: CASSAGQGAYNEQFF
cdr3_nt: TGTGCCAGCAGTGCCGGACAGGGGGCGTACAATGAGCAGTTCTTC

v_call: TRBV7-8
j_call: TRBJ2-7
clone_size: -
d_call: TRBD1
cdr3_aa: CASSLGQGNEQYF
cdr3_nt: TGTGCCAGCAGCTTGGGACAGGGGAACGAGCAGTACTTC

v_call: TRBV10-2
j_call: TRBJ2-1
clone_size: -
d_call: TRBD2
cdr3_aa: CASRPSGGALHEQFF
cdr3_nt: TGCGCCAGCAGACCTAGCGGGGGGGCCTTGCATGAGCAGTTCTTC

v_call: TRBV6-1
j_call: TRBJ2-7
clone_size: -
d_call: TRBD2
cdr3_aa: CASSVGGGASSYEQYF
cdr3_nt: TGTGCCAGCAGTGTGGGCGGGGGGGCTAGCTCCTACGAGCAGTACTTC

v_call: TRBV11-1
j_call: TRBJ1-1
clone_size: -
d_call: -
cdr3_aa: CASSARTLAEAFF
cdr3_nt: TGTGCCAGCAGCGCGAGGACATTGGCTGAAGCTTTCTTT

v_call: TRBV6-5
j_call: TRBJ2-6
clone_size: -
d_call: TRBD1
cdr3_aa: CASRDTGAGANVLTF
cdr3_nt: TGTGCCAGCAGGGACACAGGGGCGGGGGCCAACGTCCTGACTTTC

v_call: TRBV10-3
j_call: TRBJ1-2
clone_size: -
d_call: -
cdr3_aa: CAISESQGNYGYTF
cdr3_nt: TGTGCCATCAGTGAGTCGCAGGGAAACTATGGCTACACCTTC

v_call: TRBV15
j_call: TRBJ1-5
clone_size: few
d_call: -
cdr3_aa: CATSRDTVKQPQHF
cdr3_nt: TGTGCCACCTCCCGGGACACCGTGAAGCAGCCCCAGCATTTT

v_call: TRBV30
j_call: TRBJ1-2
clone_size: -
d_call: -
cdr3_aa: CAWSVPGRTVYGYTF
cdr3_nt: TGTGCCTGGAGTGTACCGGGTCGGACCGTCTATGGCTACACCTTC

v_call: TRBV7-9
j_call: TRBJ2-3
clone_size: -
d_call: -
cdr3_aa: CASFRGSSTDTQYF
cdr3_nt: TGTGCCAGTTTCCGAGGCTCTAGCACAGATACGCAGTATTTT

v_call: TRBV12-5
j_call: TRBJ2-4
clone_size: -
d_call: -
cdr3_aa: CASGLVQGPQNIQYF
cdr3_nt: TGTGCTAGTGGTTTGGTACAAGGACCTCAAAACATTCAGTACTTC

v_call: TRBV4-3
j_call: TRBJ1-4
clone_size: -
d_call: -
cdr3_aa: CASSQDPDPYGKLFF
cdr3_nt: TGCGCCAGCAGCCAAGATCCCGACCCATATGGAAAACTGTTTTTT

v_call: TRBV5-3
j_call: TRBJ2-7
clone_size: once
d_call: TRBD2
cdr3_aa: CARSLMATSGEVTYEQYF
cdr3_nt: TGTGCCAGAAGCCTCATGGCGACTAGCGGGGAGGTAACCTACGAGCAGTACTTC

v_call: TRBV2
j_call: TRBJ1-5
clone_size: -
d_call: -
cdr3_aa: CASSEGGLGGSEPQHF
cdr3_nt: TGTGCCAGCAGTGAAGGAGGTTTGGGGGGCTCGGAGCCCCAGCATTTT

v_call: TRBV25-1
j_call: TRBJ1-1
clone_size: -
d_call: -
cdr3_aa: CASSPVVLGNTEAFF
cdr3_nt: TGTGCCAGCAGTCCCGTGGTCCTGGGAAACACTGAAGCTTTCTTT

v_call: TRBV2
j_call: TRBJ1-2
clone_size: -
d_call: -
cdr3_aa: CASSDMGGGYTF
cdr3_nt: TGTGCCAGCAGTGATATGGGCGGTGGCTACACCTTC

v_call: TRBV5-6
j_call: TRBJ2-3
clone_size: -
d_call: -
cdr3_aa: CASRLTPGPTDTQYF
cdr3_nt: TGTGCCAGCAGGTTAACTCCGGGACCCACAGATACGCAGTATTTT

v_call: TRBV28
j_call: TRBJ2-7
clone_size: -
d_call: TRBD2
cdr3_aa: CASSSPTSGSSYEQYF
cdr3_nt: TGTGCCAGCAGTTCACCGACTAGCGGGAGCTCCTACGAGCAGTACTTC

v_call: TRBV6-1
j_call: TRBJ1-1
clone_size: -
d_call: -
cdr3_aa: CASSTEAFF
cdr3_nt: TGTGCCAGCAGCACTGAAGCTTTCTTT

v_call: TRBV6-5
j_call: TRBJ2-2
clone_size: -
d_call: -
cdr3_aa: CAAKGPGELFF
cdr3_nt: TGTGCCGCAAAAGGTCCCGGGGAGCTGTTTTTT

v_call: TRBV28
j_call: TRBJ2-1
clone_size: -
d_call: TRBD2
cdr3_aa: CASSFTSGSSYNEQFF
cdr3_nt: TGTGCCAGCAGTTTCACTAGCGGGAGCTCCTACAATGAGCAGTTCTTC

v_call: TRBV12-5
j_call: TRBJ2-1
clone_size: -
d_call: -
cdr3_aa: CASGLGAGTNNEQFF
cdr3_nt: TGTGCTAGTGGTTTGGGCGCAGGGACGAACAATGAGCAGTTCTTC

v_call: TRBV30
j_call: TRBJ2-7
clone_size: -
d_call: TRBD1
cdr3_aa: CAWRPRGFEQYF
cdr3_nt: TGTGCCTGGAGACCCAGGGGGTTCGAGCAGTACTTC

v_call: TRBV19
j_call: TRBJ2-1
clone_size: -
d_call: -
cdr3_aa: CASTHRSGPPRHGNEQFF
cdr3_nt: TGTGCCAGTACCCATCGTTCGGGACCACCGCGACATGGCAATGAGCAGTTCTTC

v_call: TRBV9
j_call: TRBJ2-7
clone_size: -
d_call: TRBD2
cdr3_aa: CASSVGTSGAYEQYF
cdr3_nt: TGTGCCAGCAGCGTTGGGACTAGCGGGGCGTACGAGCAGTACTTC

v_call: TRBV19
j_call: TRBJ1-5
clone_size: -
d_call: -
cdr3_aa: CASTTLYWGSNQPQHF
cdr3_nt: TGTGCCAGTACTACCCTCTATTGGGGGTCCAATCAGCCCCAGCATTTT

v_call: TRBV2
j_call: TRBJ1-5
clone_size: -
d_call: -
cdr3_aa: CASSVSGGAGNQPQHF
cdr3_nt: TGTGCCAGCAGTGTATCTGGAGGGGCTGGCAATCAGCCCCAGCATTTT

v_call: TRBV4-3
j_call: TRBJ2-1
clone_size: -
d_call: TRBD2
cdr3_aa: CASSQVAASGYNEQFF
cdr3_nt: TGCGCCAGCAGCCAAGTAGCGGCTAGCGGATACAATGAGCAGTTCTTC

v_call: TRBV6-1
j_call: TRBJ2-7
clone_size: -
d_call: TRBD1
cdr3_aa: CASRDSPYEQYF
cdr3_nt: TGTGCCAGCCGGGACAGCCCCTACGAGCAGTACTTC

v_call: TRBV30
j_call: TRBJ2-7
clone_size: -
d_call: TRBD1
cdr3_aa: CAWSRDRGREQYF
cdr3_nt: TGTGCCTGGAGCCGGGACAGGGGGCGAGAGCAGTACTTC

v_call: TRBV27
j_call: TRBJ2-7
clone_size: -
d_call: TRBD1
cdr3_aa: CASRTAGTGVYEQYF
cdr3_nt: TGTGCCAGCCGAACGGCCGGGACAGGGGTTTACGAGCAGTACTTC

v_call: TRBV7-6
j_call: TRBJ2-1
clone_size: -
d_call: -
cdr3_aa: CASSSKTPGVVDPYNEQFF
cdr3_nt: TGTGCCAGCAGCTCAAAAACTCCAGGGGTTGTTGACCCATACAATGAGCAGTTCTTC

v_call: TRBV9
j_call: TRBJ2-1
clone_size: -
d_call: TRBD2
cdr3_aa: CASSVGLAGVNEQFF
cdr3_nt: TGTGCCAGCAGCGTCGGACTAGCGGGGGTCAATGAGCAGTTCTTC

v_call: TRBV13
j_call: TRBJ1-1
clone_size: -
d_call: -
cdr3_aa: CASSFQRHTEAFF
cdr3_nt: TGTGCCAGCAGCTTTCAGAGACACACTGAAGCTTTCTTT

v_call: TRBV9
j_call: TRBJ1-1
clone_size: once
d_call: -
cdr3_aa: CASSPAPHGSGTEAFF
cdr3_nt: TGTGCCAGCAGCCCCGCCCCCCACGGAAGTGGCACTGAAGCTTTCTTT